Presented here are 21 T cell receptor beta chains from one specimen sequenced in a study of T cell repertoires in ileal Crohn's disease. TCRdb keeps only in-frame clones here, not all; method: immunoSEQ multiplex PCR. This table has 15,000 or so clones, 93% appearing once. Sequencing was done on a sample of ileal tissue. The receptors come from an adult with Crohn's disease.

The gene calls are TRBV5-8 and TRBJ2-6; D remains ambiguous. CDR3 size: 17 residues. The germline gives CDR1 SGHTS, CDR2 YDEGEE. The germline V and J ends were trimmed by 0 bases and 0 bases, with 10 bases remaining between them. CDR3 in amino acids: CASSLDGSSSGANVLTF. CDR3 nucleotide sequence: TGTGCCAGCAGCTTGGACGGTTCCTCCTCTGGGGCCAACGTCCTGACTTTC.

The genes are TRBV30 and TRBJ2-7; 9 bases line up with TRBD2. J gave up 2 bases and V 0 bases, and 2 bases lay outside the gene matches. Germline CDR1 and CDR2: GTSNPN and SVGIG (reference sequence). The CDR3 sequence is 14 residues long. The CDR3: CAWSVSGGTYEQYF. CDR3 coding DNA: TGTGCCTGGAGTGTTAGCGGGGGCACCTACGAGCAGTACTTC.

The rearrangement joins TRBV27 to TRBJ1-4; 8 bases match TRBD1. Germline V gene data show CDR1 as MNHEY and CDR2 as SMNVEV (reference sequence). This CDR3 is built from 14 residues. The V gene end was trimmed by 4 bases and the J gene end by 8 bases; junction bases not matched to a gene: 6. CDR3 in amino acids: CASSSDRVGEKLFF. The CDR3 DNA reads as TGTGCCAGCAGTTCGGACAGGGTCGGGGAAAAACTGTTTTTT. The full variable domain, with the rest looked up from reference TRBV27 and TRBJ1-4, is EAQVTQNPRYLITVTGKKLTVTCSQNMNHEYMSWYRQDPGLGLRQIYYSMNVEVTDKGDVPEGYKVSRKEKRNFPLILESPSPNQTSLYFCASSSDRVGEKLFFGSGTQLSVL.

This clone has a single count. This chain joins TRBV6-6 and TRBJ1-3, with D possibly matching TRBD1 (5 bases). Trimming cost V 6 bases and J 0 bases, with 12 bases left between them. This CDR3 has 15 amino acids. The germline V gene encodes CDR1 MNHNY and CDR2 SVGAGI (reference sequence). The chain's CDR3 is CASSRDRPSGNTIYF. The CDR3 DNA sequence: TGTGCCAGCAGCAGAGACAGACCCTCTGGAAACACCATATATTTT.

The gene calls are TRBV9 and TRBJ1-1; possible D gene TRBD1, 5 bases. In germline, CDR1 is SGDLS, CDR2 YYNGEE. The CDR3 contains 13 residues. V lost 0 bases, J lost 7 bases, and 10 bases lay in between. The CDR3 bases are TGTGCCAGCAGCGTAGGGGGCGGGGGTGAAGCTTTCTTT. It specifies CASSVGGGGEAFF. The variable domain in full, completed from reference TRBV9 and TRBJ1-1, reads DSGVTQTPKHLITATGQRVTLRCSPRSGDLSVYWYQQSLDQGLQFLIQYYNGEERAKGNILERFSAQQFPDLHSELNLSSLELGDSALYFCASSVGGGGEAFFGQGTRLTVV.

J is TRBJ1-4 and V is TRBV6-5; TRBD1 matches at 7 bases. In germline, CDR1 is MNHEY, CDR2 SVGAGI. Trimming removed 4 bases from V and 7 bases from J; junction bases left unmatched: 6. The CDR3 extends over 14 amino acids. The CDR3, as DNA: TGTGCCAGCAGTTTCCAGGGGGTCGGTGAAAAACTGTTTTTT. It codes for CASSFQGVGEKLFF.

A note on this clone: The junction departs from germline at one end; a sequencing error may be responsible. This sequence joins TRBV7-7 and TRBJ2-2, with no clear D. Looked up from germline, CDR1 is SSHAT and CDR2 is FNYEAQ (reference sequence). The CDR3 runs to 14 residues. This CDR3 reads CASSFLGDTGELFF. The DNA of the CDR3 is TGTGCTAGCAGCTTCCTAGGAGACACCGGGGAGCTGTTTTTT.

The CDR3: CASSSRDNNQPQHF. As DNA, the CDR3 is TGTGCCAGCAGTTCCCGGGACAACAATCAGCCCCAGCATTTT. This sequence joins TRBV7-9 and TRBJ1-5; TRBD1 might be the D (6 bases). The CDR3 has 14 amino acids. Germline loops: CDR1 SEHNR, CDR2 FQNEAQ (reference sequence). The V end lost 6 bases, the J end lost 3 bases, and 12 bases lay between the germline ends.

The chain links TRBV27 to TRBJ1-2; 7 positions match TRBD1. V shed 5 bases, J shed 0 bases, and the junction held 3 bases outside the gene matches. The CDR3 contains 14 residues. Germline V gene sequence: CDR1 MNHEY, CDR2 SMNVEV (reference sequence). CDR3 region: CASSRQGSNYGYTF. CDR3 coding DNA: TGTGCCAGCAGTCGACAGGGATCTAACTATGGCTACACCTTC.

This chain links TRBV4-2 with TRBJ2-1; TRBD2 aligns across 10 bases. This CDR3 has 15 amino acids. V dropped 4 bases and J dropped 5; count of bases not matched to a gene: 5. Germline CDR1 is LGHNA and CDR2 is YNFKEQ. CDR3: CASSRGLAENNEQFF. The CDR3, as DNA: TGTGCCAGCAGCCGAGGACTAGCGGAGAACAATGAGCAGTTCTTC.

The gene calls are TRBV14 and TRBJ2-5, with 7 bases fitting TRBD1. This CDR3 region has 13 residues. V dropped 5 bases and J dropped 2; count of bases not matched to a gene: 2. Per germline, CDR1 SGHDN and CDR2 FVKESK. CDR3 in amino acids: CASSRDRQETQYF. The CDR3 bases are TGTGCCAGCAGCAGGGACAGACAAGAGACCCAGTACTTC.

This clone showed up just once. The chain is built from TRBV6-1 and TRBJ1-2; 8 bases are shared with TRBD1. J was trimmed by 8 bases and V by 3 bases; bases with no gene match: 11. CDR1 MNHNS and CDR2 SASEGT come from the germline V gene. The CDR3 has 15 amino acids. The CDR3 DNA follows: TGTGCCAGCAGTGACCCGGGACAGGCATTCGAAGGCTACACCTTC. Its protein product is CASSDPGQAFEGYTF.

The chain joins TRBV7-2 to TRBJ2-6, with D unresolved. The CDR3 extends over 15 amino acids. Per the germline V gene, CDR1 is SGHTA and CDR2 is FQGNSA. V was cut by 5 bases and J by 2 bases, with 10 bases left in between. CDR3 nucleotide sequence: TGTGCCAGCAGCCCTCTGGCTGCTGGGGCCAACGTCCTGACTTTC. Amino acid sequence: CASSPLAAGANVLTF.

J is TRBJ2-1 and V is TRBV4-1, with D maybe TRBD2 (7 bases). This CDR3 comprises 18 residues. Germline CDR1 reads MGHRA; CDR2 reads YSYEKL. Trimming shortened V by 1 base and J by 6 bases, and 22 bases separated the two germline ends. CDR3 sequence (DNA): TGCGCCAGCAGCCAAGTTAGAGGGGGGGCTTTAATGGGCAATGAGCAGTTCTTC. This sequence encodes CASSQVRGGALMGNEQFF.

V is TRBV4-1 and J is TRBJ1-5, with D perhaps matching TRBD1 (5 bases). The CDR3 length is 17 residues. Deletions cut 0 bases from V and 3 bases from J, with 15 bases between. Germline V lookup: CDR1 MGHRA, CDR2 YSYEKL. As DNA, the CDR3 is TGCGCCAGCAGCCAAGACTCCACGGGGGGGAACAATCAGCCCCAGCATTTT. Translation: CASSQDSTGGNNQPQHF.

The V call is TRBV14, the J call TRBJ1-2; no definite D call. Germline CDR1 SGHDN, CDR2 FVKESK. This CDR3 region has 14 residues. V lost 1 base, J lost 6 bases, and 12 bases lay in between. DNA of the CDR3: TGTGCCAGCAGCCAAGCTTTACAGTCGGATGGCTACACCTTC. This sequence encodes CASSQALQSDGYTF.

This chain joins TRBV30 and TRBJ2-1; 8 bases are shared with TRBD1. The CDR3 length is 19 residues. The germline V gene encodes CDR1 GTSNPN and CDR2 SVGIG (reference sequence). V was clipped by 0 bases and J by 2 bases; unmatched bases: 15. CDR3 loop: CAWSVLRFHRQGPYNEQFF. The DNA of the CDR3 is TGTGCCTGGAGTGTCCTAAGGTTTCACCGACAGGGGCCCTACAATGAGCAGTTCTTC.

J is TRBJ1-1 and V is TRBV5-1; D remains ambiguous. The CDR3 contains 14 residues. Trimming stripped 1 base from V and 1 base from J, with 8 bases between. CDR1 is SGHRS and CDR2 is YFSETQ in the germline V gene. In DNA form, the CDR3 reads TGCGCCAGCAGCTTGTATCGGGGGAACACTGAAGCTTTCTTT. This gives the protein CASSLYRGNTEAFF.

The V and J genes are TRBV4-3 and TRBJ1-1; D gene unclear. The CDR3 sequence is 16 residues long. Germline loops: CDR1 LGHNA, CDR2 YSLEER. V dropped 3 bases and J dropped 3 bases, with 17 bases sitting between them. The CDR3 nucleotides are TGCGCCAGCAGCCACCTTTCAGCGAGCGCGGACACTGAAGCTTTCTTT. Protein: CASSHLSASADTEAFF.

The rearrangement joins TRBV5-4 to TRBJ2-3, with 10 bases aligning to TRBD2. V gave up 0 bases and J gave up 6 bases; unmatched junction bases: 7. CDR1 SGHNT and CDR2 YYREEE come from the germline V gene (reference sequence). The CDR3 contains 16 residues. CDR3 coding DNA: TGTGCCAGCAGCTTGGCAGCGGGGGGGAATACGGATACGCAGTATTTT. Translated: CASSLAAGGNTDTQYF.

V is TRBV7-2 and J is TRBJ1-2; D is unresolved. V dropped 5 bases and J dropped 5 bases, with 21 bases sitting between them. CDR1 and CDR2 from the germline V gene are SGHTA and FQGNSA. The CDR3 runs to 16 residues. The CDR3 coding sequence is TGTGCCAGCAGCCTCTTGGTGACATTTTTACGGTATGGCTACACCTTC. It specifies CASSLLVTFLRYGYTF.